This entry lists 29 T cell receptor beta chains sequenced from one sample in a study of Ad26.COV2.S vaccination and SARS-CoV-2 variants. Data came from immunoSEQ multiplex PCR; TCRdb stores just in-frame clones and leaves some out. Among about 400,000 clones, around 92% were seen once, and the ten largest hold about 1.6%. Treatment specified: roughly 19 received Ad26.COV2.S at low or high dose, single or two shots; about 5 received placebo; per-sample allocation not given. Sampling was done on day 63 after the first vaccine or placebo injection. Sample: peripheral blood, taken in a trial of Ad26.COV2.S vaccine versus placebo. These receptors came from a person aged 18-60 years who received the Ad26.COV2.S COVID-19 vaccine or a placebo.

CDR3 sequence (DNA): TGTGCCAGCAGTTACTCACAATCAATGACTTGGGTAGCGGCGGACTACGAGCAGTACTTC. This sequence encodes CASSYSQSMTWVAADYEQYF. This chain links TRBV6-2 or TRBV6-3 with TRBJ2-7; the D gene is possibly TRBD2 (6 bases). The CDR3 spans 20 residues. V gave up 0 bases and J gave up 3 bases, with 27 bases separating them. The germline CDR1 and CDR2 sequences are MNHEY and SVGEGT.

This chain's CDR3 is CASSWSEVIYEQYF. Here the CDR3 DNA reads TGTGCCAGCAGCTGGTCAGAGGTGATCTACGAGCAGTACTTC. V is TRBV7-9 and J is TRBJ2-7; D is unclear. The CDR3 runs to 14 residues. Germline V gives CDR1 SEHNR, CDR2 FQNEAQ (reference sequence). V lost 4 bases and J 3 bases, leaving 13 bases between the germline ends.

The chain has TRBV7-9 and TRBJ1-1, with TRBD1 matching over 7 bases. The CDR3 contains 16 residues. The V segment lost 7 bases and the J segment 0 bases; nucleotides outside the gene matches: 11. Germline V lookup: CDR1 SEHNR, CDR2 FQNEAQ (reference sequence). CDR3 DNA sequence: TGTGCCAGCAACAAAAGACAGGGCGCTATGAACACTGAAGCTTTCTTT. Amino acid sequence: CASNKRQGAMNTEAFF.

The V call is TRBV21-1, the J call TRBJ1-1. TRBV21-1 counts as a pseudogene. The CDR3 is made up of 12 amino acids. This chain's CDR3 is CASSKENTEAFF. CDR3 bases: TGTGCCAGCAGCAAAGAGAACACTGAAGCTTTCTTT.

CDR3 nucleotides: TGCGCCAGCAGCTTGGAGCCGGGACTTGGGGAAGAGACCCAGTACTTC. Its translation: CASSLEPGLGEETQYF. This chain joins TRBV5-1 and TRBJ2-5, with D tentatively TRBD2 (6 bases). This CDR3 is built from 16 residues. Germline V lookup: CDR1 SGHRS, CDR2 YFSETQ. V was pared by 0 bases and J by 3 bases, with 15 bases between.

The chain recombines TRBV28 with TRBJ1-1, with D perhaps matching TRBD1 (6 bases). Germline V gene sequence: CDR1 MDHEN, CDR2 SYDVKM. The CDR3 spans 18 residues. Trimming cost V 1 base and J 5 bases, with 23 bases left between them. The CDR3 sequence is CASSLFRQRGGSGTEAFF. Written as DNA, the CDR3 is TGTGCCAGCAGTTTATTTCGCCAGCGGGGGGGCTCGGGAACTGAAGCTTTCTTT.

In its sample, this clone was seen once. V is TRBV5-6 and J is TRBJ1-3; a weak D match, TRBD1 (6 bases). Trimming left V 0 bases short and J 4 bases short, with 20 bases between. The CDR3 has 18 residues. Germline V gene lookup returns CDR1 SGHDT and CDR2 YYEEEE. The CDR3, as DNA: TGTGCCAGCAGCTTGGCAGGGGAAAATGCGTATGGGGGAAACACCATATATTTT. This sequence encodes CASSLAGENAYGGNTIYF.

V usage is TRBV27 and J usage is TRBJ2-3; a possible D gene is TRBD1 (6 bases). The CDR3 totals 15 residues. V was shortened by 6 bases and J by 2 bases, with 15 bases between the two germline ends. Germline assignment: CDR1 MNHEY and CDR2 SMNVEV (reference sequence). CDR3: CASRSTGLLTDTQYF. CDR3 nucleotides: TGTGCCAGCAGATCAACAGGGTTACTCACAGATACGCAGTATTTT.

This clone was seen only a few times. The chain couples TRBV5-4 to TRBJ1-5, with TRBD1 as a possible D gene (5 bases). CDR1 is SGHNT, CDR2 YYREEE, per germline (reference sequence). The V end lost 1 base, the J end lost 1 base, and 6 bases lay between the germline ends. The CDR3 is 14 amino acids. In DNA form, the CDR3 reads TGTGCCAGCAGCTTGTGGGGGAGCAATCAGCCCCAGCATTTT. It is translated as CASSLWGSNQPQHF.

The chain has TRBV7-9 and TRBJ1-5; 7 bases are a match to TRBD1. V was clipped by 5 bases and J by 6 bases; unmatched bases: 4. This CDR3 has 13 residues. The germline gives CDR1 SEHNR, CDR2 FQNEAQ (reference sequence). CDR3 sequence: CASSPTGAQPQHF. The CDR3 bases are TGTGCCAGCAGCCCAACAGGGGCTCAGCCCCAGCATTTT.

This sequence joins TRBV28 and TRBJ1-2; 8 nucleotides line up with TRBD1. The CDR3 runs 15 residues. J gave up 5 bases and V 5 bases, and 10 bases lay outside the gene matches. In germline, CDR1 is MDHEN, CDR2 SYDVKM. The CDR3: CASSPIGQGVYGYTF. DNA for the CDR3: TGTGCCAGCAGTCCTATTGGACAGGGTGTTTATGGCTACACCTTC.

The CDR3 coding sequence is TGTGCCAGCAGCTTAGATGGGACAGGGGATGGCTACACCTTC. It translates to CASSLDGTGDGYTF. The chain has TRBV11-2 and TRBJ1-2; TRBD1 agrees at 10 bases. Trimming took 0 bases from V and 6 from J; bases not matched to a gene: 1. The CDR3 runs to 14 residues. Per the germline V gene, CDR1 is SGHAT and CDR2 is FQNNGV.

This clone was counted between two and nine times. The CDR3 loop is CASSRQDSSSYNSPLHF. The CDR3 coding sequence is TGCGCCAGCAGCAGACAGGACAGCAGCTCCTATAATTCACCCCTCCACTTT. The chain is built from TRBV5-1 and TRBJ1-6; possible D gene TRBD1, 6 bases. The CDR3 covers 17 residues. V gave up 4 bases and J gave up 0 bases, with 14 bases separating them. The germline CDR1 and CDR2 sequences are SGHRS and YFSETQ.

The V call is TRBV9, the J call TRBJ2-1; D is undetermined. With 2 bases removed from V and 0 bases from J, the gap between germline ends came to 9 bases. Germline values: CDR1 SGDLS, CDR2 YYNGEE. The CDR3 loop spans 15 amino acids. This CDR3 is CASSVDGDSYNEQFF. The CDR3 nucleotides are TGTGCCAGCAGCGTTGACGGAGACTCCTACAATGAGCAGTTCTTC.

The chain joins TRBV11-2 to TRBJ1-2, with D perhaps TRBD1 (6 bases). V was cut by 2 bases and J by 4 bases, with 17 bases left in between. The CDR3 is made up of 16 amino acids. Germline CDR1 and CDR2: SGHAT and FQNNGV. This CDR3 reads CASSLRGTAKTYGYTF. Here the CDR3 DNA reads TGTGCCAGCAGCTTAAGGGGGACGGCCAAGACCTATGGCTACACCTTC. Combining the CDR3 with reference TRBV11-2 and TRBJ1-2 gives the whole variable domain EAGVAQSPRYKIIEKRQSVAFWCNPISGHATLYWYQQILGQGPKLLIQFQNNGVVDDSQLPKDRFSAERLKGVDSTLKIQPAKLEDSAVYLCASSLRGTAKTYGYTFGSGTRLTVV.

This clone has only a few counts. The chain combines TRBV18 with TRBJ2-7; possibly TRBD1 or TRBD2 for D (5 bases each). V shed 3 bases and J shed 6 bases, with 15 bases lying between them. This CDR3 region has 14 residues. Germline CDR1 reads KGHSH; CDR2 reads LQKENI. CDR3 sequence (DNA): TGTGCCAGCTCACCTCTCGGCGCAGGGAGCGAGCAGTACTTC. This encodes CASSPLGAGSEQYF.

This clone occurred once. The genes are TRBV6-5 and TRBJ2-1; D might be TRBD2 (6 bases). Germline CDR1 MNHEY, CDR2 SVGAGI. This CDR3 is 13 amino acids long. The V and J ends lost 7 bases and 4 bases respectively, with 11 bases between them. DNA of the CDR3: TGTGCCAGCACCCCTCGGGAGTACAATGAGCAGTTCTTC. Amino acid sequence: CASTPREYNEQFF.

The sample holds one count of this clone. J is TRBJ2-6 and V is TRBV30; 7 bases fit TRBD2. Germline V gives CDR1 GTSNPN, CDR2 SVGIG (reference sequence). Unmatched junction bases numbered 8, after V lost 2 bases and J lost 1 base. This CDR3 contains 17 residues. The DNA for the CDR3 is TGTGCCTGGAGTCGGGAGGTCTACCGGTCTGGGGCCAACGTCCTGACTTTC. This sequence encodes CAWSREVYRSGANVLTF.

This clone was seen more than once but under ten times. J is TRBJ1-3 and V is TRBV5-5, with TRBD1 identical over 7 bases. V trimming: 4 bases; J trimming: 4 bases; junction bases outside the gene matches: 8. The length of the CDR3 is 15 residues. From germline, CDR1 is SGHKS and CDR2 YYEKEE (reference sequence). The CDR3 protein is CASSLRTGRGNTIYF. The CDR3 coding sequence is TGTGCCAGCAGCCTAAGGACAGGCCGAGGAAACACCATATATTTT.

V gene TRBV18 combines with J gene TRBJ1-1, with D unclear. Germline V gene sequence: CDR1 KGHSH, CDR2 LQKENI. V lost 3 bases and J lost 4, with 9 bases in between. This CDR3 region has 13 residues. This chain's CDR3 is CASSPRPSTEAFF. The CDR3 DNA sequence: TGTGCCAGCTCACCCCGTCCGAGCACTGAAGCTTTCTTT.

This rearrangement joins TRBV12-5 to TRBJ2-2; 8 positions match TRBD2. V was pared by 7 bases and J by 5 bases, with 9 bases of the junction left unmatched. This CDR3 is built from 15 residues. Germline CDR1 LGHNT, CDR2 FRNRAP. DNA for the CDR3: TGTGCTAGTGCCTGGGGACTAGGAGGTACCGGGGAGCTGTTTTTT. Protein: CASAWGLGGTGELFF.

The CDR3 DNA follows: TGTGCCAGCAGCCGAGGGACGGCCTTGAATGAGCAGTTCTTC. Translation: CASSRGTALNEQFF. The V and J genes are TRBV7-9 and TRBJ2-1; D tentatively fits TRBD1 or TRBD2 (5 bases each). Germline CDR1 and CDR2: SEHNR and FQNEAQ (reference sequence). The CDR3 totals 14 residues. V was cut by 5 bases and J by 7 bases, with 15 bases left in between.

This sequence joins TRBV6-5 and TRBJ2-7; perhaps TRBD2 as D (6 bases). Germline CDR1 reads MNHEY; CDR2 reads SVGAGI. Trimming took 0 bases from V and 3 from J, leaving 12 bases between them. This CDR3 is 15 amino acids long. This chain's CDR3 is CASSYSDGGGYEQYF. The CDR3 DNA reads TGTGCCAGCAGTTACTCGGACGGGGGAGGCTACGAGCAGTACTTC.

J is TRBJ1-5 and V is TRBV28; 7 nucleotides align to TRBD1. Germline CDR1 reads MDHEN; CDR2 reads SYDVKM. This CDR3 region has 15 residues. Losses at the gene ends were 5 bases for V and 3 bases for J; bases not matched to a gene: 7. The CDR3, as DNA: TGTGCCAGCAGTCCCATCGACAGGGACAATCAGCCCCAGCATTTT. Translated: CASSPIDRDNQPQHF.

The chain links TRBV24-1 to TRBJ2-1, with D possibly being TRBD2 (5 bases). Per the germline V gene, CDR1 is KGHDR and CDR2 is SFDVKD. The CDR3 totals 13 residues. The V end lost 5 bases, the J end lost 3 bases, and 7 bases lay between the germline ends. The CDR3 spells CATSVAGYNEQFF. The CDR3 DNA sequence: TGTGCCACCAGTGTGGCGGGCTACAATGAGCAGTTCTTC.

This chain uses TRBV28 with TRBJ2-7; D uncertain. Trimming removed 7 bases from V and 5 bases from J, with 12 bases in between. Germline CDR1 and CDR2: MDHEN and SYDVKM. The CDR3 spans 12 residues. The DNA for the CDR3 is TGTGCCAGCACGAGATTGGGGAACGAGCAGTACTTC. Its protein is CASTRLGNEQYF.

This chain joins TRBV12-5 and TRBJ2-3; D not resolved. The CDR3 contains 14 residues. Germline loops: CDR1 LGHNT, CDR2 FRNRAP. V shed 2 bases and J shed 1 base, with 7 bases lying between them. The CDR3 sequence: CASGLTAGTDTQYF. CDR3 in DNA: TGTGCTAGTGGTTTGACGGCGGGCACAGATACGCAGTATTTT. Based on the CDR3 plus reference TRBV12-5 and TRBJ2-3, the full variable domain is DARVTQTPRHKVTEMGQEVTMRCQPILGHNTVFWYRQTMMQGLELLAYFRNRAPLDDSGMPKDRFSAEMPDATLATLKIQPSEPRDSAVYFCASGLTAGTDTQYFGPGTRLTVL.

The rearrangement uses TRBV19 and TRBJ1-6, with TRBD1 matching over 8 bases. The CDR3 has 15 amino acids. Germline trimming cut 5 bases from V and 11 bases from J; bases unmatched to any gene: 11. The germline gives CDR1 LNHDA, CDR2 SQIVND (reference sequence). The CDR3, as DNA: TGTGCCAGTAGTGACCAACAGGGGGATGCAACACCCCTCCACTTT. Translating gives CASSDQQGDATPLHF.

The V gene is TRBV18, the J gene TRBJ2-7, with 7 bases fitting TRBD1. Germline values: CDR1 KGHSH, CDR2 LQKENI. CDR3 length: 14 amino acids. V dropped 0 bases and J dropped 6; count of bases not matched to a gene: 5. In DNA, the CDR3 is TGTGCCAGCTCACCACCTGGCAAGGGGGCCGAGCAGTACTTC. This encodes CASSPPGKGAEQYF.